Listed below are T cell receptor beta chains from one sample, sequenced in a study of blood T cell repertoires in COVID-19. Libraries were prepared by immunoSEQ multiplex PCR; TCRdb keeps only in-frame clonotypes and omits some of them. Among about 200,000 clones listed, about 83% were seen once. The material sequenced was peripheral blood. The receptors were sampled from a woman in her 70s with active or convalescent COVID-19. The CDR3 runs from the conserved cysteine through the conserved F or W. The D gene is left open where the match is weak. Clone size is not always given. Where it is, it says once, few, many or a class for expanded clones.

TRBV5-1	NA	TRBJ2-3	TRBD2	TGCGCCAGCAGCTCCGGACTAGTGGTACCAGATACGCAGTATTTT	CASSSGLVVPDTQYF
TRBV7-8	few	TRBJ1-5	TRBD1	TGTGCCAGCAGCTCGACAGGGGGCAATCAGCCCCAGCATTTT	CASSSTGGNQPQHF
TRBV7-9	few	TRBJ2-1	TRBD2	TGTGCCAGCAGCTTAGGTACTAGCGGGAGGCTCAATGAGCAGTTCTTC	CASSLGTSGRLNEQFF
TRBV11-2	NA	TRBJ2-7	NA	TGTGCCAGCAGCTCGAGACTAGGCCCGTACGAGCAGTACTTC	CASSSRLGPYEQYF
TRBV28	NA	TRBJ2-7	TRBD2	TGTGCCAGCACCTCCCGTAGCGGGAGGAGCTCCTACGAGCAGTACTTC	CASTSRSGRSSYEQYF
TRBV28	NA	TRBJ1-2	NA	TGTGCCAGCAGGCGAGGGCATGGCTACACCTTC	CASRRGHGYTF
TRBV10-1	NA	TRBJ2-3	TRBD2	TGCGCCAGCAGTGGGTCTAGCGGGTTGTCAGATACGCAGTATTTT	CASSGSSGLSDTQYF
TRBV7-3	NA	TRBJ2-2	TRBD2	TGTGCCAGCAGCCCTGGGACTAGCGGTACCGGGGAGCTGTTTTTT	CASSPGTSGTGELFF
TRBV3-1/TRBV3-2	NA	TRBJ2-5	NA	TGTGCCAGCAGCCAAGACAGGGTCGGGACCCAGTACTTC	CASSQDRVGTQYF
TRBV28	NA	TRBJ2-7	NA	TGTGCCAGCAGTTCTGCCGGGACACCAAACTACGAGCAGTACTTC	CASSSAGTPNYEQYF
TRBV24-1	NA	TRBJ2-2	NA	TGTGCCACCAGCTCTAGCGCCGAAACCGGGGAGCTGTTTTTT	CATSSSAETGELFF
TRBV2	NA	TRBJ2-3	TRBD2	TGTGCCAGCAGGGGGACTAAACGAGATACGCAGTATTTT	CASRGTKRDTQYF
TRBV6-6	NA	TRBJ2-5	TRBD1	TGTGCCAGCAGTTACTCGGGGACAGGCCTAGAGACCCAGTACTTC	CASSYSGTGLETQYF
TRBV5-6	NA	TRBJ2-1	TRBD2	TGTGCCAGCAGGAGGGGAGGGACCCAGCCGGGACTAGGCAATGAGCAGTTCTTC	CASRRGGTQPGLGNEQFF
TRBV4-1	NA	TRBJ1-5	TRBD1	TGCGCCAGCAGCCAAGGGACAGGAGTTAATCAGCCCCAGCATTTT	CASSQGTGVNQPQHF
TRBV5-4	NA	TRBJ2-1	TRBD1	TGTGCCAGCAGCGTAACTCCCGGGACAGTCAATGAGCAGTTCTTC	CASSVTPGTVNEQFF
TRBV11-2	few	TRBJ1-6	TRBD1	TGTGCCAGCAGCCTATTAGGGGGCGGGAATTCACCCCTCCACTTT	CASSLLGGGNSPLHF
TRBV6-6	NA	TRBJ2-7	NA	TGTGCCAGCAGCCTTCACGGGACTGGAGTCGAGCAGTACTTC	CASSLHGTGVEQYF
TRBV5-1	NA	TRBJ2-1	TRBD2	TGCGCCAGCAGCTTGGACCTAGCGGGAGTGGGTGAGCAGTTCTTC	CASSLDLAGVGEQFF
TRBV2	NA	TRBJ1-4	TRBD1	TGTGCCAGCAAGGGGGGGACAGGGGATGAAAAACTGTTTTTT	CASKGGTGDEKLFF
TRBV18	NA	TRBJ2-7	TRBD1	TGTGCCAGCTCCCTGGACAGGGGGCAGTACGAGCAGTACTTC	CASSLDRGQYEQYF
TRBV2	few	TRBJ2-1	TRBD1	TGTGCCAGCACCGGGACAGGGGGATCCTACAATGAGCAGTTCTTC	CASTGTGGSYNEQFF
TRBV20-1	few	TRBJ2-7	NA	TGCAGTGCTAGTTTTCCTCGGGGTACTTCCTACGAGCAGTACTTC	CSASFPRGTSYEQYF
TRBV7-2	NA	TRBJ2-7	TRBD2	TGTGCCAGCAGCTTCAGCGGGAGTAATTACGAGCAGTACTTC	CASSFSGSNYEQYF
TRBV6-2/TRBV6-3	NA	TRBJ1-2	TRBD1	TGTGCCAGCAGTTACGGGACAGATCAGATTTATGGCTACACCTTC	CASSYGTDQIYGYTF
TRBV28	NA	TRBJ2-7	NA	TGTGAGCATGGGGAGTGGACCTACGAGCAGTACTTC	CEHGEWTYEQYF
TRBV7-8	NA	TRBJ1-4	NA	TGTGCCAGCAGCTTAACGAGACAGTCGATTAATGAAAAACTGTTTTTT	CASSLTRQSINEKLFF
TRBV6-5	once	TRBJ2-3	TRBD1	TGTGCCAGCAGTTTCTTACAGGGGCCCCCCACAGATACGCAGTATTTT	CASSFLQGPPTDTQYF
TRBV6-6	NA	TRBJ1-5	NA	TGTGCCAGCAGTTACGTTGGGACTGAGAATCAGCCCCAGCATTTT	CASSYVGTENQPQHF
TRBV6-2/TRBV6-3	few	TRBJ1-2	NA	TGTGCCAGCAGTTATGGGTGGAGGAACAGGAGGGACTATGGCTACACCTTC	CASSYGWRNRRDYGYTF
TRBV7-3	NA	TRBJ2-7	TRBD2	TGTGCCAGCAGCTTAGGGGTCGAATGGACTAGCGGGACCTTCTCCTACGAGCAGTACTTC	CASSLGVEWTSGTFSYEQYF
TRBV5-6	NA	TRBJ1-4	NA	TGTGCCAGCAGCTTCGGGGGTGAAAAACTGTTTTTT	CASSFGGEKLFF
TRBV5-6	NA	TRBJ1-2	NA	TGTGCCAGCAGCCCCGGACAGAGTAACTATGGCTACACCTTC	CASSPGQSNYGYTF
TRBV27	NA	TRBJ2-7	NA	TGTGCCAGCAGTAGTGAGGGCGCCACCTACGAGCAGTACTTC	CASSSEGATYEQYF
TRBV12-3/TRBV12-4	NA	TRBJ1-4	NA	TGTGCCAGCAGTAGACAGCAGAATGAAAAACTGTTTTTT	CASSRQQNEKLFF
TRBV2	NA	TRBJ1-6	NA	TGTGCCAGCCAACTTAAGGACAGTTATAATTCACCCCTCCACTTT	CASQLKDSYNSPLHF
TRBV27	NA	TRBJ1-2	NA	TGTGCCAGCAGGCCCTTTGGGGGGGGCGATGGCTACACCTTC	CASRPFGGGDGYTF
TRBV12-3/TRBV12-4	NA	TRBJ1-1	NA	TGTGCCAGCAGCGGACAGCCGAACACTGAAGCTTTCTTT	CASSGQPNTEAFF
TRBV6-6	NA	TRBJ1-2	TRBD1	TGTGCCAGCACGGGACAGGGGACAGGTGGCTACACCTTC	CASTGQGTGGYTF
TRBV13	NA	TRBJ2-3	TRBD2	TGTGCCAGCAGCTCCGCAGGGAGGGGAGCAGATACGCAGTATTTT	CASSSAGRGADTQYF
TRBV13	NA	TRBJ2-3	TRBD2	TGTGCCAGCAGCACCCGGACTAGCGGGAGGCCTCGGAGGTATTTT	CASSTRTSGRPRRYF
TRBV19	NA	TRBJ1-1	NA	TGTGCCAGTAGTGGGGGAACAGGGATGAACACTGAAGCTTTCTTT	CASSGGTGMNTEAFF
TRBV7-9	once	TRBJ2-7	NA	TGTGCCAGCAGCAGGGGAGGCGGCTCCTACGAGCAGTACTTC	CASSRGGGSYEQYF
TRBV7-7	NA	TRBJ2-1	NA	TGTGCCAGCAGCTTAAATCTTGATAGCTCCTACAATGAGCAGTTCTTC	CASSLNLDSSYNEQFF
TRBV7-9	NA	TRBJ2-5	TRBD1	TGTGCCAGCAGTACAGAGGGCACCAGGGGGGAGACCCAGTACTTC	CASSTEGTRGETQYF
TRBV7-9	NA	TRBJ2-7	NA	TGTGCCAGCAGCTTGGAGGGAGGCCCCTACGAGCAGTACTTC	CASSLEGGPYEQYF
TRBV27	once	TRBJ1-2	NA	TGTGCCAGCAGTTTAACTCAGGGGATCCCGGGGGGCTACACCTTC	CASSLTQGIPGGYTF
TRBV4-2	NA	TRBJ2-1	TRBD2	TGTGCCAGCAGCCAAGAGATGGGGACTAGCGGTTACAATCGGCAGTTCTTC	CASSQEMGTSGYNRQFF
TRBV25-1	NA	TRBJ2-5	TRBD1	TGTGCCAGCAGTGACCCCGGGACAGGACAAGAGACCCAGTACTTC	CASSDPGTGQETQYF
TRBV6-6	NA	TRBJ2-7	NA	TGTGCCAGCAGTTACCCGACGGGGAGGGGGATCGAGCAGTACTTC	CASSYPTGRGIEQYF
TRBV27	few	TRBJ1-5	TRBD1	TGTGCCAGCGGACTCACCGGGACAGGCCTCAATCAGCCCCAGCATTTT	CASGLTGTGLNQPQHF